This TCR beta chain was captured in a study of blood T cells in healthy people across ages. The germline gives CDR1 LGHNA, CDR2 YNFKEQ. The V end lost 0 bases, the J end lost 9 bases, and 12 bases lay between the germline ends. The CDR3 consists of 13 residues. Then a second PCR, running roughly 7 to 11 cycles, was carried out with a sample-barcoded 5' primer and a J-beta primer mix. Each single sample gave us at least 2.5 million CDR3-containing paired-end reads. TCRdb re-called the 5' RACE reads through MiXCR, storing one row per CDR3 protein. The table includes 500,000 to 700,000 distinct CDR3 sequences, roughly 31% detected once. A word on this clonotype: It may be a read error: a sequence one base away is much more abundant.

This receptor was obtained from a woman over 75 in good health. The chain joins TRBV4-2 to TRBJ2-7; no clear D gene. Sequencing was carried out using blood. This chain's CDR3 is CASSQESLNVQYF. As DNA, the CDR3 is TGTGCCAGCAGCCAAGAGAGCCTCAACGTGCAGTACTTC.